These 29 T cell receptor beta chains were all obtained from the same sample, sequenced in a study of cytomegalovirus exposure and HLA in healthy donors. Generated by immunoSEQ multiplex PCR, the TCRdb table keeps only in-frame clones and is missing some. The sample lists some 210,000 clones, roughly 84% occurring once. Sequencing used PBMCs. The receptors come from a woman aged 18-29 years in good health and CMV-seropositive.

This clone is a singleton in its sample. The chain employs TRBV5-1 and TRBJ2-1; a weak D match, TRBD2 (5 bases). Germline V CDR1 and CDR2: SGHRS, YFSETQ. The CDR3 runs 16 residues. Trimming took off 3 bases at V and 6 bases at J, with 19 bases between the two ends. CDR3 amino acids: CASSYSEGHIANEQFF. CDR3 nucleotide sequence: TGCGCCAGCAGCTATAGTGAGGGCCATATAGCCAATGAGCAGTTCTTC.

This sequence joins TRBV6-5 and TRBJ2-3, with unresolved D. The length of the CDR3 is 16 residues. CDR1 is MNHEY and CDR2 is SVGAGI in the germline V gene. V was trimmed by 2 bases and J by 0 bases, leaving 12 bases between them. The CDR3: CASSYVGQPSTDTQYF. The CDR3 nucleotides read TGTGCCAGCAGTTACGTTGGGCAGCCTAGCACAGATACGCAGTATTTT.

This chain links TRBV28 with TRBJ2-7; D might be TRBD2 (6 bases). The CDR3 loop spans 12 amino acids. CDR1 MDHEN and CDR2 SYDVKM come from the germline V gene. With 10 bases removed from V and 1 base from J, the gap between germline ends came to 11 bases. The CDR3 DNA reads TGTGCCATCTCACGGGGGTCCTACGAGCAGTACTTC. It translates to CAISRGSYEQYF. The whole variable domain, filled in from reference TRBV28 and TRBJ2-7, reads DVKVTQSSRYLVKRTGEKVFLECVQDMDHENMFWYRQDPGLGLRLIYFSYDVKMKEKGDIPEGYSVSREKKERFSLILESASTNQTSMYLCAISRGSYEQYFGPGTRLTVT.

This chain uses TRBV30 with TRBJ2-7, with 7 bases lining up with TRBD1. The V gene's germline CDR1 is GTSNPN and CDR2 SVGIG (reference sequence). CDR3 length: 15 residues. V gave up 0 bases and J gave up 2 bases; unmatched junction bases: 7. The CDR3 DNA sequence: TGTGCCTGGAGTGTAGGTCAGGGGGTCACCTACGAGCAGTACTTC. Translated: CAWSVGQGVTYEQYF.

This clone was seen a handful of times. This CDR3 reads CASSLYRAGEQFF. In DNA, the CDR3 is TGTGCCAGCAGTTTATACAGGGCAGGCGAGCAGTTCTTC. V gene TRBV27 combines with J gene TRBJ2-1; possible D gene TRBD1, 6 bases. The CDR3 has 13 amino acids. Germline lookup yields CDR1 MNHEY and CDR2 SMNVEV (reference sequence). V was pared by 1 base and J by 10 bases, with 11 bases between.

V is TRBV11-3 and J is TRBJ2-7; perhaps TRBD1 as D (6 bases). In germline, CDR1 is SGHNT, CDR2 YENEEA. The CDR3 has 14 amino acids. Trimming took 4 bases from V and 4 from J, leaving 14 bases between them. Here the CDR3 reads CASSSRDTKYEQYF. Here the CDR3 DNA reads TGTGCCAGCAGCTCCCGGGACACTAAATACGAGCAGTACTTC.

The chain couples TRBV6-1 to TRBJ2-7, with 7 bases lining up with TRBD1. This CDR3 has 14 amino acids. The ends lost 0 bases at V and 4 bases at J; junction bases unmatched: 3. The V gene's germline CDR1 is MNHNS and CDR2 SASEGT. CDR3 in amino acids: CASSEAGQSYEQYF. The CDR3 DNA follows: TGTGCCAGCAGTGAAGCGGGACAGTCGTACGAGCAGTACTTC.

The chain employs TRBV4-1 and TRBJ2-2; 7 bases agree with TRBD1. CDR3 length: 17 amino acids. In germline, CDR1 is MGHRA, CDR2 YSYEKL. The V segment lost 0 bases and the J segment 2 bases; nucleotides outside the gene matches: 6. The CDR3 DNA reads TGCGCCAGCAGCCAAGAAGATAGGGGGCCTAACACCGGGGAGCTGTTTTTT. It encodes CASSQEDRGPNTGELFF.

The CDR3 spells CASSGEGSGGQDTQYF. The CDR3 DNA reads TGTGCCAGCAGTGGTGAGGGGAGCGGAGGGCAAGATACGCAGTATTTT. The chain carries TRBV27 and TRBJ2-3; possible D gene TRBD2, 6 bases. The V end was cut by 5 bases, the J end by 5 bases, with 20 bases between. CDR3 length: 16 amino acids. Germline CDR1 reads MNHEY; CDR2 reads SMNVEV (reference sequence).

This clone has a single count. The gene calls are TRBV6-1 and TRBJ2-5; D unclear. The CDR3 covers 14 residues. Deletions cut 5 bases from V and 4 bases from J, with 14 bases between. The germline gives CDR1 MNHNS, CDR2 SASEGT. The CDR3 is CASSSPTRVETQYF. CDR3 DNA sequence: TGTGCCAGCAGTTCCCCGACTCGGGTAGAGACCCAGTACTTC.

The V call is TRBV6-1, the J call TRBJ1-3; a possible D gene is TRBD1 (5 bases). Trimming left V 3 bases short and J 0 bases short, with 12 bases between. The CDR3 totals 16 residues. The V gene's germline CDR1 is MNHNS and CDR2 SASEGT. CDR3 bases: TGTGCCAGCAGTGAGTCCAGGGCTTACTCTGGAAACACCATATATTTT. Residues: CASSESRAYSGNTIYF.

The chain recombines TRBV27 with TRBJ1-1; the D is unclear. V dropped 0 bases and J dropped 4 bases, with 9 bases sitting between them. Germline loops: CDR1 MNHEY, CDR2 SMNVEV (reference sequence). The CDR3 contains 14 residues. CDR3 amino acids: CASSLSRARTEAFF. CDR3 DNA sequence: TGTGCCAGCAGTTTATCGAGGGCTCGCACTGAAGCTTTCTTT.

The V gene is TRBV7-2, the J gene TRBJ2-2; 7 nucleotides agree with TRBD2. With 7 bases clipped from V and 4 bases from J, the junction kept 9 bases outside the gene matches. The CDR3 contains 15 residues. Germline V gives CDR1 SGHTA, CDR2 FQGNSA. This CDR3 reads CASTPLREATGELFF. DNA for the CDR3: TGTGCCAGCACGCCCCTCCGGGAGGCCACCGGGGAGCTGTTTTTT. Full variable domain (remainder filled in from reference TRBV7-2 and TRBJ2-2): GAGVSQSPSNKVTEKGKDVELRCDPISGHTALYWYRQSLGQGLEFLIYFQGNSAPDKSGLPSDRFSAERTGGSVSTLTIQRTQQEDSAVYLCASTPLREATGELFFGEGSRLTVL.

The chain links TRBV28 to TRBJ1-5; a possible D gene is TRBD1 (6 bases). Deletions cut 4 bases from V and 6 bases from J, with 13 bases between. The CDR3 length is 14 residues. The germline CDR1 and CDR2 sequences are MDHEN and SYDVKM. The CDR3 DNA sequence: TGTGCCAGCAGTTCAGGGGCGGGGGGTCAGCCCCAGCATTTT. Residues: CASSSGAGGQPQHF.

The gene calls are TRBV29-1 and TRBJ2-1; TRBD2 might be the D (6 bases). Germline values: CDR1 SQVTM, CDR2 ANQGSEA. V was trimmed by 4 bases and J by 1 base, leaving 14 bases between them. CDR3 length: 15 amino acids. CDR3 nucleotide sequence: TGCAGCGTTGTACAATCTAGCGAATCCTACAATGAGCAGTTCTTC. Protein: CSVVQSSESYNEQFF.

The chain couples TRBV5-1 to TRBJ2-7; maybe TRBD1 (6 bases). The CDR3 has 14 amino acids. The germline CDR1 and CDR2 sequences are SGHRS and YFSETQ. Trimming stripped 4 bases from V and 1 base from J, with 12 bases between. CDR3: CASSRTGNSYEQYF. The CDR3 DNA reads as TGCGCCAGCAGCCGAACAGGGAATTCCTACGAGCAGTACTTC.

The rearrangement links TRBV18 to TRBJ2-1; 9 bases are a match to TRBD2. Per the germline V gene, CDR1 is KGHSH and CDR2 is LQKENI. Trimming cost V 1 base and J 8 bases; bases outside gene matches: 9. The CDR3 consists of 16 residues. Here the CDR3 DNA reads TGTGCCAGCTCACCACGCGTTAGCGGGAGTCACCATGAGCAGTTCTTC. It encodes CASSPRVSGSHHEQFF.

The chain employs TRBV28 and TRBJ2-7; 10 bases fit TRBD1. This CDR3 contains 15 residues. Germline V gene sequence: CDR1 MDHEN, CDR2 SYDVKM. With 7 bases clipped from V and 6 bases from J, the junction kept 12 bases outside the gene matches. The CDR3 protein is CASIDSRDRGLEQYF. The CDR3 DNA sequence: TGTGCCAGCATCGACTCCCGGGACAGGGGTCTCGAGCAGTACTTC.

The CDR3 is CASSEPNRVDRNTEAFF. The CDR3 coding sequence is TGTGCCAGCAGTGAACCAAATCGGGTAGATAGGAACACTGAAGCTTTCTTT. This sequence joins TRBV6-1 and TRBJ1-1; D call uncertain. Germline CDR1 MNHNS, CDR2 SASEGT. The V end lost 2 bases, the J end lost 1 base, and 17 bases lay between the germline ends. This CDR3 comprises 17 residues.

Here the CDR3 reads CASSSTGDQGPGNTIYF. The CDR3 region has the DNA TGTGCCAGCAGTTCCACAGGGGATCAAGGTCCTGGAAACACCATATATTTT. This chain joins TRBV28 and TRBJ1-3; 7 bases are shared with TRBD1. Germline V gives CDR1 MDHEN, CDR2 SYDVKM. The CDR3 loop spans 17 amino acids. V shed 4 bases, J shed 2 bases, and the junction held 11 bases outside the gene matches. The variable domain in full, with the rest retrieved from reference TRBV28 and TRBJ1-3, is DVKVTQSSRYLVKRTGEKVFLECVQDMDHENMFWYRQDPGLGLRLIYFSYDVKMKEKGDIPEGYSVSREKKERFSLILESASTNQTSMYLCASSSTGDQGPGNTIYFGEGSWLTVV.

This chain links TRBV29-1 with TRBJ2-4; the D is unclear. Germline CDR1 reads SQVTM; CDR2 reads ANQGSEA. The CDR3 runs to 13 residues. Trimming took off 5 bases at V and 8 bases at J, with 16 bases between the two ends. The CDR3 DNA reads as TGCAGCGTTTCTTCTATCCAGGTAGACATTCAGTACTTC. Its protein is CSVSSIQVDIQYF.

The rearrangement joins TRBV11-2 to TRBJ1-5; the D gene is possibly TRBD1 (5 bases). V was trimmed by 0 bases and J by 4 bases, leaving 13 bases between them. CDR1 and CDR2 from the germline V gene are SGHAT and FQNNGV. This CDR3 is 16 amino acids long. DNA of the CDR3: TGTGCCAGCAGCTTAGACGCTGGGAGGGGTAATCAGCCCCAGCATTTT. Protein product: CASSLDAGRGNQPQHF. The full variable domain, rest sourced from reference TRBV11-2 and TRBJ1-5, is EAGVAQSPRYKIIEKRQSVAFWCNPISGHATLYWYQQILGQGPKLLIQFQNNGVVDDSQLPKDRFSAERLKGVDSTLKIQPAKLEDSAVYLCASSLDAGRGNQPQHFGDGTRLSIL.

In DNA form, the CDR3 reads TGTGCCAGCAGCTGGCCGGGAGAACCTTTTCATAACTATGGCTACACCTTC. Protein sequence: CASSWPGEPFHNYGYTF. The chain is built from TRBV5-6 and TRBJ1-2; D remains unclear. CDR1 and CDR2 from the germline V gene are SGHDT and YYEEEE. V lost 3 bases and J 1 base, leaving 19 bases between the germline ends. CDR3 length equals 17 residues.

The rearrangement uses TRBV2 and TRBJ1-5, with a tentative D call TRBD1 (5 bases). The CDR3 totals 14 residues. Germline loops: CDR1 SNHLY, CDR2 FYNNEI. Between the trimmed V and J ends, which lost 3 bases and 7 bases, there was a span of 13 bases. The CDR3 loop reads CASSDKAPGQPQHF. CDR3 bases: TGTGCCAGCAGTGACAAAGCCCCAGGGCAGCCCCAGCATTTT.

The chain is built from TRBV27 and TRBJ1-5; 11 bases are shared with TRBD1. The germline V gene encodes CDR1 MNHEY and CDR2 SMNVEV (reference sequence). With 6 bases clipped from V and 6 bases from J, the junction kept 7 bases outside the gene matches. The length of the CDR3 is 15 residues. Here the CDR3 DNA reads TGTGCCAGCAGCCAGGACAGGGGGCAGGGTCAGCCCCAGCATTTT. Residues: CASSQDRGQGQPQHF.

The chain recombines TRBV5-1 with TRBJ2-7; 9 positions match TRBD2. Germline CDR1 reads SGHRS; CDR2 reads YFSETQ. The CDR3 runs 15 residues. Trimming cost V 1 base and J 4 bases; bases outside gene matches: 6. The CDR3, as DNA: TGCGCCAGCAGCTTGACGTGGACTAGCGTGTACGAGCAGTACTTC. Translated, it gives CASSLTWTSVYEQYF.

The chain links TRBV6-5 to TRBJ2-5; 8 nucleotides agree with TRBD2. CDR1 MNHEY and CDR2 SVGAGI come from the germline V gene. CDR3 length: 15 residues. J gave up 1 base and V 6 bases, and 7 bases lay outside the gene matches. CDR3 in DNA: TGTGCCAGCAGCTCCGGGGGGGGCTCCCAAGAGACCCAGTACTTC. This translates into CASSSGGGSQETQYF.

The chain is built from TRBV9 and TRBJ2-5; 11 positions match TRBD2. The CDR3 has 19 residues. Trimming took 0 bases from V and 4 from J; bases not matched to a gene: 14. Germline V gives CDR1 SGDLS, CDR2 YYNGEE. CDR3 amino acids: CASSVGVLAGARDVETQYF. For the CDR3, the DNA is TGTGCCAGCAGCGTAGGTGTACTAGCGGGAGCCCGCGATGTAGAGACCCAGTACTTC.

The genes are TRBV13 and TRBJ1-1; no clear D gene. Germline CDR1 is PRHDT and CDR2 is FYEKMQ (reference sequence). V was shortened by 11 bases and J by 1 base, with 14 bases between the two germline ends. The CDR3 is made up of 13 amino acids. The CDR3 nucleotides are TGTGCCTCCGGATCTGCGGGGAACACTGAAGCTTTCTTT. It is translated as CASGSAGNTEAFF.